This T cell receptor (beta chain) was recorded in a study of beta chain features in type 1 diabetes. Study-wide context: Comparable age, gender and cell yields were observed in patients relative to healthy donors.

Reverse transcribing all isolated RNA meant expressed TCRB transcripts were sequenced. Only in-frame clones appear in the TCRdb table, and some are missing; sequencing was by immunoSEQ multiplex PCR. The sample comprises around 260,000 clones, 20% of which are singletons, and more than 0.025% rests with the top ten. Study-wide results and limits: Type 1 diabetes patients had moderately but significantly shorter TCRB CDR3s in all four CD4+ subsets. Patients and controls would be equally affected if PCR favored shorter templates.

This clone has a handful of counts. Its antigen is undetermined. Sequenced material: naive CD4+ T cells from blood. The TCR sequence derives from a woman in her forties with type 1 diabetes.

CDR3 nucleotides: TGCGCCAGCAGCCCCTCGGGACAGGGGAAGGGCTATGGCTACACCTTC. Translating it yields CASSPSGQGKGYGYTF. The chain joins TRBV4-1 to TRBJ1-2, with 10 bases matching TRBD1. This CDR3 has 16 residues. With 4 bases clipped from V and 4 bases from J, the junction kept 9 bases outside the gene matches. Germline loops: CDR1 MGHRA, CDR2 YSYEKL.